The 24 T cell receptor beta chains listed next were all sequenced from one sample in a study of neurological immune-mediated disorders. TCRdb reanalysed the 5' RACE reads using MiXCR and keeps one entry per CDR3 protein. This sample has 25,000 or so distinct CDR3 sequences, with approximately 13% found just once. Time point defined: technical triplicate 1. Sequencing input: CD4+ T cells from blood. Receptors were obtained from a female donor with HTLV-1-associated myelopathy (HAM/TSP).

This clonotype has at least ten counts. This rearrangement joins TRBV20-1 to TRBJ2-3; 11 bases are a match to TRBD2. J was trimmed by 2 bases and V by 2 bases; bases with no gene match: 6. The length of the CDR3 is 16 residues. The germline V gene encodes CDR1 DFQATT and CDR2 SNEGSKA (reference sequence). CDR3 coding DNA: TGCAGTGCTAGATCAACTAGCGGGGGTCTCACAGATACGCAGTATTTT. Encoded protein: CSARSTSGGLTDTQYF.

This clonotype was recorded at least ten times. The chain recombines TRBV24-1 with TRBJ2-3, with 8 nucleotides matching TRBD2. Germline V gene lookup returns CDR1 KGHDR and CDR2 SFDVKD. This CDR3 has 16 residues. J lost 4 bases, V lost 1 base, and 6 bases had no gene match. The DNA of the CDR3 is TGTGCCACCAGTGATTTCAGCGGGAGTTCACCAGATACGCAGTATTTT. Its translation: CATSDFSGSSPDTQYF.

This clonotype occurred many times. The gene calls are TRBV7-3 and TRBJ1-1; D gene ambiguous. The ends were cut back, 5 bases at V and 5 bases at J, with 12 bases in the middle. This CDR3 has 13 residues. Germline assignment: CDR1 SGHTA and CDR2 FQGTGA. The CDR3 bases are TGTGCCAGCAGCCTAGGGAAAGGGACTGAAGCTTTCTTT. Amino acids: CASSLGKGTEAFF. The variable domain in full, completed from reference TRBV7-3 and TRBJ1-1, reads GAGVSQTPSNKVTEKGKYVELRCDPISGHTALYWYRQSLGQGPEFLIYFQGTGAADDSGLPNDRFFAVRPEGSVSTLKIQRTERGDSAVYLCASSLGKGTEAFFGQGTRLTVV.

This clonotype was counted many times. The gene calls are TRBV10-1 and TRBJ2-7, with 9 nucleotides matching TRBD1. This CDR3 is 15 amino acids long. V was pared by 3 bases and J by 6 bases, with 9 bases of the junction left unmatched. CDR1 is WNHNN, CDR2 SYGVQD, per germline (reference sequence). CDR3 nucleotide sequence: TGCGCCAGCAGTGACTCGAACAGGGGGCGTAGCGAGCAGTACTTC. Protein: CASSDSNRGRSEQYF.

This clonotype was picked up many times. V usage is TRBV3-1 and J usage is TRBJ2-1, with a weak D call TRBD2 (6 bases). V shed 4 bases and J shed 7 bases, with 11 bases lying between them. The CDR3 covers 13 residues. The germline CDR1 and CDR2 sequences are LGHDT and YNNKEL (reference sequence). The DNA of the CDR3 is TGTGCCAGCAGCCGGCCAGCGGGTAATGAGCAGTTCTTC. It encodes CASSRPAGNEQFF.

This clonotype was observed at least ten times. CDR3 sequence reads: CSARGTGRYSYNEQFF. For the CDR3, the DNA is TGCAGTGCTAGGGGGACCGGGAGGTACTCCTACAATGAGCAGTTCTTC. The J gene is TRBJ2-1, the V gene TRBV20-1, with 7 bases fitting TRBD2. V lost 3 bases to trimming and J lost 0 bases; unmatched junction nucleotides: 8. The CDR3 is 16 amino acids. The germline CDR1 and CDR2 sequences are DFQATT and SNEGSKA (reference sequence).

This clonotype was detected ten times or more. This chain links TRBV24-1 with TRBJ2-3, with 12 positions matching TRBD1. The CDR3 has 20 amino acids. V lost 3 bases, J lost 1 base, and 13 bases stayed unmatched. Germline lookup yields CDR1 KGHDR and CDR2 SFDVKD. The CDR3 here is CATSDPWTGTGGWGTDTQYF. The CDR3 region has the DNA TGTGCCACCAGTGATCCTTGGACCGGGACAGGGGGCTGGGGCACAGATACGCAGTATTTT.

This clonotype was counted many times. The J gene is TRBJ1-1, the V gene TRBV7-9, with D maybe TRBD1 (5 bases). CDR1 is SEHNR, CDR2 FQNEAQ, per germline (reference sequence). Trimming cost V 6 bases and J 0 bases, with 17 bases left between them. This CDR3 comprises 16 residues. CDR3 residues: CASSKNRQIMNTEAFF. CDR3 bases: TGTGCCAGCAGTAAGAACCGACAGATCATGAACACTGAAGCTTTCTTT.

This clonotype was counted many times. The chain is built from TRBV5-1 and TRBJ1-4; TRBD1 aligns across 11 bases. V lost 4 bases, J lost 6 bases, and 5 bases stayed unmatched. Germline CDR1 is SGHRS and CDR2 is YFSETQ. This CDR3 region has 15 residues. The CDR3 nucleotides are TGCGCCAGCAGCGGGACGGGACAGGGGGATGAAAAACTGTTTTTT. It translates to CASSGTGQGDEKLFF.

This clonotype was recorded many times. The chain is built from TRBV7-9 and TRBJ2-7, with TRBD2 as a possible D gene (5 bases). Trimming pared 5 bases from V and 0 bases from J, leaving 11 bases between. Per the germline V gene, CDR1 is SEHNR and CDR2 is FQNEAQ (reference sequence). The CDR3 consists of 14 residues. This CDR3 reads CASSPGSSSYEQYF. In DNA, the CDR3 is TGTGCCAGCAGCCCGGGGTCCAGCTCCTACGAGCAGTACTTC.

This clonotype has a count of ten or more. This sequence joins TRBV7-9 and TRBJ1-4, with 7 bases lining up with TRBD1. This CDR3 has 15 amino acids. V trimming: 5 bases; J trimming: 5 bases; junction bases outside the gene matches: 8. Germline V CDR1 and CDR2: SEHNR, FQNEAQ (reference sequence). The CDR3 nucleotides read TGTGCCAGCAGCGCTTCCGGGACAGCAAATGAAAAACTGTTTTTT. Translation gives CASSASGTANEKLFF.

For this clonotype: One end of the junction varies from germline; a read error may be responsible. CDR3 nucleotides: TGTGCAAGCAGCACCGGGACCACGAGAGAGCAGTACTTC. Translating gives CASSTGTTREQYF. The chain carries TRBV6-5 and TRBJ2-7; D may match TRBD1 or TRBD2 (5 bases each). The germline CDR1 and CDR2 sequences are MNHEY and SVGAGI. The CDR3 is 13 amino acids.

This clonotype was detected many times. The chain's CDR3 is CASSLIRTGELFF. The CDR3 DNA sequence: TGTGCCAGCAGCTTAATCAGGACCGGGGAGCTGTTTTTT. This sequence joins TRBV7-3 and TRBJ2-2, with no clear D. The CDR3 length is 13 residues. The germline V gene has CDR1 SGHTA and CDR2 FQGTGA. V was clipped by 1 base and J by 5 bases, with 5 bases between them.

This clonotype has ten or more counts. V usage is TRBV12-3 or TRBV12-4 and J usage is TRBJ1-1; D remains unclear. The CDR3 loop spans 12 amino acids. V shed 3 bases and J shed 8 bases, with 10 bases lying between them. The CDR3 DNA is TGTGCCAGCAGTTTGGAAGGCGTCGAAGCTTTCTTT. Translation gives CASSLEGVEAFF.

In this sample, this clonotype turned up many times. V and J are TRBV24-1 and TRBJ2-3, with 9 bases that match TRBD2. This CDR3 is 17 amino acids long. Germline-derived CDR1 and CDR2 are KGHDR and SFDVKD. The J segment lost 4 bases and the V segment lost 4 bases, leaving 11 bases of the junction unmatched. Written as DNA, the CDR3 is TGTGCCACCAGTGAACGAACACCCGGGACTAGCTCAGATACGCAGTATTTT. Its protein is CATSERTPGTSSDTQYF.

This clonotype has ten or more counts. The gene calls are TRBV5-1 and TRBJ2-5; 8 positions match TRBD1. The V gene's germline CDR1 is SGHRS and CDR2 YFSETQ. This CDR3 spans 15 amino acids. Trimming cost V 0 bases and J 3 bases; bases outside gene matches: 4. The CDR3 nucleotides read TGCGCCAGCAGCTTGGGGGGACAGGAGGAAGAGACCCAGTACTTC. Its protein is CASSLGGQEEETQYF.

The genes are TRBV20-1 and TRBJ2-1; the match to TRBD2 covers 10 bases. CDR3 size: 14 residues. Germline V gene sequence: CDR1 DFQATT, CDR2 SNEGSKA (reference sequence). Unmatched junction bases numbered 2, after V lost 3 bases and J lost 3 bases. The DNA for the CDR3 is TGCAGTGCTAGGGCTAGCGGGGGCTACAATGAGCAGTTCTTC. The encoded protein is CSARASGGYNEQFF.

This clonotype was recorded many times. This sequence joins TRBV7-2 and TRBJ2-5; no firm D call. Germline V gene lookup returns CDR1 SGHTA and CDR2 FQGNSA. V gave up 6 bases and J gave up 0 bases, with 8 bases separating them. The CDR3 runs to 13 residues. CDR3 region: CASSTAYQETQYF. CDR3 nucleotides: TGTGCCAGCAGTACAGCGTACCAAGAGACCCAGTACTTC.

This clonotype came up many times. V is TRBV7-2 and J is TRBJ1-4; no clear D. V lost 5 bases and J 8 bases, leaving 21 bases between the germline ends. Germline CDR1 reads SGHTA; CDR2 reads FQGNSA. The CDR3 has 16 amino acids. The DNA of the CDR3 is TGTGCCAGCAGCCGCGGCGGCGGCAGGCGGTCAGAAAAACTGTTTTTT. This sequence encodes CASSRGGGRRSEKLFF.

In its sample, this clonotype was seen many times. J is TRBJ2-3 and V is TRBV28; D unclear. Germline values: CDR1 MDHEN, CDR2 SYDVKM. This CDR3 has 12 amino acids. Trimming removed 5 bases at V and 5 bases at J, with 8 bases between. The CDR3 DNA follows: TGTGCCAGCAGTCTAGTGGTAGATACGCAGTATTTT. Amino acid sequence: CASSLVVDTQYF.

This clonotype has at least ten counts. The V and J genes are TRBV20-1 and TRBJ2-5, with 9 bases fitting TRBD2. The trim removed 5 bases at V and 1 base at J, leaving 2 bases unmatched. This CDR3 spans 13 amino acids. Germline CDR1 is DFQATT and CDR2 is SNEGSKA (reference sequence). CDR3 amino acids: CSAGTSTQETQYF. The CDR3 nucleotides are TGCAGTGCTGGGACTAGCACCCAAGAGACCCAGTACTTC.

This clonotype was recorded once. Just one base apart from a much larger clone, this may be a read error. The chain links TRBV2 to TRBJ2-1; no firm D call. Germline CDR1 and CDR2: SNHLY and FYNNEI. The CDR3 contains 16 residues. The ends were cut back, 1 base at V and 3 bases at J, with 13 bases in the middle. The CDR3 is CASSEGDQDLYNEQFF. Written as DNA, the CDR3 is TGTGCCAGCAGTGAAGGTGACCAGGACCTCTACAATGAGCAGTTCTTC.

This clonotype was detected ten times or more. V usage is TRBV19 and J usage is TRBJ2-1, with 7 bases that match TRBD1. Germline values: CDR1 LNHDA, CDR2 SQIVND (reference sequence). J gave up 1 base and V 6 bases, and 12 bases lay outside the gene matches. The CDR3 runs to 17 residues. The CDR3 DNA sequence: TGTGCCAGTAGGGGGTTAGGGGCGACAGGGTCCTACAATGAGCAGTTCTTC. Translated, it gives CASRGLGATGSYNEQFF. Drawing the rest from reference TRBV19 and TRBJ2-1, the complete variable domain is DGGITQSPKYLFRKEGQNVTLSCEQNLNHDAMYWYRQDPGQGLRLIYYSQIVNDFQKGDIAEGYSVSREKKESFPLTVTSAQKNPTAFYLCASRGLGATGSYNEQFFGPGTRLTVL.

There are many counts of this clonotype. V and J are TRBV20-1 and TRBJ2-1, with 14 bases identical to TRBD2. The CDR3 spans 18 residues. Unmatched junction bases numbered 8, after V lost 1 base and J lost 3 bases. Germline-derived CDR1 and CDR2 are DFQATT and SNEGSKA (reference sequence). The CDR3 coding sequence is TGCAGTGCTAGAGCAAACCCGGGGACTAGCGGGGGCTACAATGAGCAGTTCTTC. Translated: CSARANPGTSGGYNEQFF.